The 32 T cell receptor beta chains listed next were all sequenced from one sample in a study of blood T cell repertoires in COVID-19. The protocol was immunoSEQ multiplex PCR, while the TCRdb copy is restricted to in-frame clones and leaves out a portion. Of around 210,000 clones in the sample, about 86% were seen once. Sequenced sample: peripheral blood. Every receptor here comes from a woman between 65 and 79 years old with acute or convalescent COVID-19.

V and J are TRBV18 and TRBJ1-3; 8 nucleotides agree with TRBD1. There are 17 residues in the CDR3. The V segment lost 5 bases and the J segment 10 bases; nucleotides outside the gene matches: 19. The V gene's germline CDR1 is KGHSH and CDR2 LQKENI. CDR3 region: CASSSSHGTGGPNTIYF. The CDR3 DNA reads TGTGCCAGCTCATCAAGCCACGGAACAGGGGGGCCTAATACCATATATTTT.

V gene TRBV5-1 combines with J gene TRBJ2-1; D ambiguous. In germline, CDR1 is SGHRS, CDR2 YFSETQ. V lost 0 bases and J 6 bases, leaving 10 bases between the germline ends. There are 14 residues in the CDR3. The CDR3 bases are TGCGCCAGCAGCTTGGAGTCGGCAGGCAATGAGCAGTTCTTC. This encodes CASSLESAGNEQFF.

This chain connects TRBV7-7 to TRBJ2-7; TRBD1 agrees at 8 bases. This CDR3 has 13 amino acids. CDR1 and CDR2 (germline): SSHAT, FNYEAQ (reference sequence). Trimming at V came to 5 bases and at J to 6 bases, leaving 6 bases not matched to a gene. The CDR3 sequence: CASSPSDRAEQYF. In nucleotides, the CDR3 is TGTGCCAGCAGCCCTTCGGACAGGGCCGAGCAGTACTTC.

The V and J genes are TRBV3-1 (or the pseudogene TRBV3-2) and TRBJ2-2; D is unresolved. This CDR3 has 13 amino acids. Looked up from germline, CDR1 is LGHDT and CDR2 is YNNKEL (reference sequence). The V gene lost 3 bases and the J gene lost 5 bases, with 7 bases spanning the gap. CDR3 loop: CASSQLRTGELFF. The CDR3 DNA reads TGTGCCAGCAGCCAGCTCCGGACCGGGGAGCTGTTTTTT.

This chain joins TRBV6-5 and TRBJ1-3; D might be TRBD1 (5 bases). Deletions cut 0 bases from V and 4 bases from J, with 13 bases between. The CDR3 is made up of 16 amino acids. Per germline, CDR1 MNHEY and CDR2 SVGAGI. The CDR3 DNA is TGTGCCAGCAGTTACTCGAGAGGGGACTTCGGAAACACCATATATTTT. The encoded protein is CASSYSRGDFGNTIYF.

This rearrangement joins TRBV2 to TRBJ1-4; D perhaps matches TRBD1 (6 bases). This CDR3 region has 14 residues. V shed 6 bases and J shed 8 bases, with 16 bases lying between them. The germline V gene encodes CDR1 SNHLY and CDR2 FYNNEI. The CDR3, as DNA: TGTGCCAGCAGGATAACAGGGTATAGGGAAAAACTGTTTTTT. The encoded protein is CASRITGYREKLFF. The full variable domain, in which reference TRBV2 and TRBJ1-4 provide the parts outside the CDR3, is EPEVTQTPSHQVTQMGQEVILRCVPISNHLYFYWYRQILGQKVEFLVSFYNNEISEKSEIFDDQFSVERPDGSNFTLKIRSTKLEDSAMYFCASRITGYREKLFFGSGTQLSVL.

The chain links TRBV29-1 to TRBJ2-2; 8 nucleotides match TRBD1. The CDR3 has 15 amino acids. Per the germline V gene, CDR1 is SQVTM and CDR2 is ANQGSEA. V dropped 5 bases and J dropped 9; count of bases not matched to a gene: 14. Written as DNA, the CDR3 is TGCAGCGTTATCGTAACAGGACAGGGTAATAGGGAGCTGTTTTTT. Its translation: CSVIVTGQGNRELFF.

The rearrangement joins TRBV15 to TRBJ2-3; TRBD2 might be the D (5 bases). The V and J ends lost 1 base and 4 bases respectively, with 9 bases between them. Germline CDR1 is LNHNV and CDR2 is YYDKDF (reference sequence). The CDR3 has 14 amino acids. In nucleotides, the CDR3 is TGTGCCACCAGCAGAGGGTTAGCGCCAGATACGCAGTATTTT. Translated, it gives CATSRGLAPDTQYF.

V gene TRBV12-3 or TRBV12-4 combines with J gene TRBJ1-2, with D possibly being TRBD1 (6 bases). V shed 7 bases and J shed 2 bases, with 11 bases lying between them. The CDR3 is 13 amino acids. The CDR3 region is CASIRQGNYGYTF. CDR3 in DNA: TGTGCCAGCATTCGTCAGGGGAACTATGGCTACACCTTC.

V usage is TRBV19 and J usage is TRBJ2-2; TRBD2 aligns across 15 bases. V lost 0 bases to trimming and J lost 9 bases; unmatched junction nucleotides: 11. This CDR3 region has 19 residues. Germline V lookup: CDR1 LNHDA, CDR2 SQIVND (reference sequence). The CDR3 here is CASSIDDSGTSGRRRELFF. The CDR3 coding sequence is TGTGCCAGTAGTATAGACGATTCCGGGACTAGCGGGAGGAGACGGGAGCTGTTTTTT.

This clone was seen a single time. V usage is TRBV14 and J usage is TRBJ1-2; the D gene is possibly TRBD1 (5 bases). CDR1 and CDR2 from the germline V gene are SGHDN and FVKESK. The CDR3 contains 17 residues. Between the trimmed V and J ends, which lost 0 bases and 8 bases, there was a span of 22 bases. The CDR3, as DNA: TGTGCCAGCAGCCAAGATCGATCCTGGCAGGGAAGAAAAGGCTACACCTTC. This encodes CASSQDRSWQGRKGYTF.

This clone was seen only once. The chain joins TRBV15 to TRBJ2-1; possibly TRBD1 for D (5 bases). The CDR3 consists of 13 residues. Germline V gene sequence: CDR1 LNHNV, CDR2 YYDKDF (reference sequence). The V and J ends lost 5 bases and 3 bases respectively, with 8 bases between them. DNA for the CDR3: TGTGCCACCAGCCTTGACAGCTACAATGAGCAGTTCTTC. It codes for CATSLDSYNEQFF. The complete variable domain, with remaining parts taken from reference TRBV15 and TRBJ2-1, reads DAMVIQNPRYQVTQFGKPVTLSCSQTLNHNVMYWYQQKSSQAPKLLFHYYDKDFNNEADTPDNFQSRRPNTSFCFLDIRSPGLGDTAMYLCATSLDSYNEQFFGPGTRLTVL.

The CDR3 here is CASSPDRGDYGYTF. DNA for the CDR3: TGTGCCAGCAGCCCGGACAGGGGGGACTATGGCTACACCTTC. The chain carries TRBV3-1 (or the pseudogene TRBV3-2) and TRBJ1-2; 10 nucleotides align to TRBD1. The V and J ends lost 4 bases and 3 bases, in that order; junction bases with no gene match: 2. The CDR3 runs to 14 residues. CDR1 is LGHDT, CDR2 YNNKEL, per germline (reference sequence).

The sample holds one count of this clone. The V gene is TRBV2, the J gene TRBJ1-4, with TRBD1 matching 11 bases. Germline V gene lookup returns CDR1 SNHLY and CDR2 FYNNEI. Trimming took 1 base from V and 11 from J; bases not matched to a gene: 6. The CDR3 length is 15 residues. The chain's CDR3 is CASSEVGQGADKLFF. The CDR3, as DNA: TGTGCCAGCAGTGAAGTAGGACAGGGGGCGGATAAACTGTTTTTT.

This CDR3 reads CASRDPSGRDTQYF. CDR3 DNA sequence: TGTGCCAGCAGAGACCCCAGCGGAAGGGATACGCAGTATTTT. This chain links TRBV28 with TRBJ2-3; maybe TRBD2 (5 bases). Between the trimmed V and J ends, which lost 6 bases and 6 bases, there was a span of 16 bases. Per the germline V gene, CDR1 is MDHEN and CDR2 is SYDVKM. The CDR3 length is 14 residues.

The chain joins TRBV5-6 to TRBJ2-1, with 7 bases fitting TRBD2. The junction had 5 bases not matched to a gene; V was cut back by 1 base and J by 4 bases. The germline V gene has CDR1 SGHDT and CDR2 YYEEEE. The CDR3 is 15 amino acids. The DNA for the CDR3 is TGTGCCAGCAGCTTGCCCCTAGCGGAATACAATGAGCAGTTCTTC. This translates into CASSLPLAEYNEQFF.

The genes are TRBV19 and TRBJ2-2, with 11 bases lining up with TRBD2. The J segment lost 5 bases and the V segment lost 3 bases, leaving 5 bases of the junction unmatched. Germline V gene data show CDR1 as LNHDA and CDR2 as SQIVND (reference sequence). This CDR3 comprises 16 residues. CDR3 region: CASSIPTSGTTGELFF. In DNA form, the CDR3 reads TGTGCCAGTAGTATTCCGACTAGCGGGACTACCGGGGAGCTGTTTTTT.

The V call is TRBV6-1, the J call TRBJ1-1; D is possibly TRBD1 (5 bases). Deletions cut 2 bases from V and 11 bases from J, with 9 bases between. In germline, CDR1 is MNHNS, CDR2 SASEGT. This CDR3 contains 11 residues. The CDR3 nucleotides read TGTGCCAGCAGTGAAAGGACACAGGCTTTCTTT. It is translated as CASSERTQAFF.

The CDR3 region has the DNA TGTGCCAGCAGCTTCGGACTAGCGGGAGGGGGGGATACGCAGTATTTT. Translation: CASSFGLAGGGDTQYF. The rearrangement joins TRBV7-9 to TRBJ2-3; TRBD2 agrees at 15 bases. The CDR3 runs 16 residues. CDR1 is SEHNR and CDR2 is FQNEAQ in the germline V gene (reference sequence). Trimming at V came to 3 bases and at J to 6 bases, leaving 4 bases not matched to a gene.

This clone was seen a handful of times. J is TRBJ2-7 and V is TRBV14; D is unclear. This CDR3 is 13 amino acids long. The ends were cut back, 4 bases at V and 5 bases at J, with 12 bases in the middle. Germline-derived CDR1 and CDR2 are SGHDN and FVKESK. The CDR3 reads CASSRTPVDEQYF. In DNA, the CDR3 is TGTGCCAGCAGCCGTACTCCTGTGGACGAGCAGTACTTC. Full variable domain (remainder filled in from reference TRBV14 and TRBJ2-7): EAGVTQFPSHSVIEKGQTVTLRCDPISGHDNLYWYRRVMGKEIKFLLHFVKESKQDESGMPNNRFLAERTGGTYSTLKVQPAELEDSGVYFCASSRTPVDEQYFGPGTRLTVT.

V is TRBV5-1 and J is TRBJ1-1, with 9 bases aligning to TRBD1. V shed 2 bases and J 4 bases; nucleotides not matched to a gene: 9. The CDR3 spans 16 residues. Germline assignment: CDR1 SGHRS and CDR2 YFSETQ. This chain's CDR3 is CASSFTGGAGITEAFF. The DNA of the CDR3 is TGCGCCAGCAGCTTCACAGGGGGCGCGGGTATCACTGAAGCTTTCTTT.

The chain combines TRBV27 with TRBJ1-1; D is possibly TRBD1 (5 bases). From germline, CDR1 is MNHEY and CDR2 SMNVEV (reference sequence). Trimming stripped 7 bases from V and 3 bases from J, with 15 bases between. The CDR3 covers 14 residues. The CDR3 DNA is TGTGCCAGCACCCCCTGGGGGGGGGACACTGAAGCTTTCTTT. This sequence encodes CASTPWGGDTEAFF.

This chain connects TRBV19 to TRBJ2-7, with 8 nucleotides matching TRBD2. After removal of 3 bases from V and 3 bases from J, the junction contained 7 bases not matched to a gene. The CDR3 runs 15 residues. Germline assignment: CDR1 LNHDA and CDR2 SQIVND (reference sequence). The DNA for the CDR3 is TGTGCCAGTAGTATCACCATAGCGGGGAACTACGAGCAGTACTTC. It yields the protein CASSITIAGNYEQYF.

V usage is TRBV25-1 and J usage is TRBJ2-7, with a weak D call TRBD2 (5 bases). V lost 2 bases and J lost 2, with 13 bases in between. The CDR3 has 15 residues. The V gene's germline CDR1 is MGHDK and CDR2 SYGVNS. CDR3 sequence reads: CASSEPSRGTYEQYF. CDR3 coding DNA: TGTGCCAGCAGTGAACCCAGCCGGGGTACCTACGAGCAGTACTTC.

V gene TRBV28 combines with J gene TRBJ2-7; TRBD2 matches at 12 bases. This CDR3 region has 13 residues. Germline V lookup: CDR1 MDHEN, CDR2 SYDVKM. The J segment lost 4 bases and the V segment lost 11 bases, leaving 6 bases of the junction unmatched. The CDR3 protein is CAGRTSGMYEQYF. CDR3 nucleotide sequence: TGTGCCGGACGGACTAGCGGGATGTACGAGCAGTACTTC. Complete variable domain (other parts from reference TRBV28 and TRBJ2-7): DVKVTQSSRYLVKRTGEKVFLECVQDMDHENMFWYRQDPGLGLRLIYFSYDVKMKEKGDIPEGYSVSREKKERFSLILESASTNQTSMYLCAGRTSGMYEQYFGPGTRLTVT.

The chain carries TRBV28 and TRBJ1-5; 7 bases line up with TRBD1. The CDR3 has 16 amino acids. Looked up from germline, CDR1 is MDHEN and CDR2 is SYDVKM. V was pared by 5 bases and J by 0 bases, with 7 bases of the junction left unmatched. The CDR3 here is CASSGWTGLSNQPQHF. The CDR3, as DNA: TGTGCCAGCAGTGGATGGACAGGACTTAGCAATCAGCCCCAGCATTTT. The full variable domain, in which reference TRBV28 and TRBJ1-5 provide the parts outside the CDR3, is DVKVTQSSRYLVKRTGEKVFLECVQDMDHENMFWYRQDPGLGLRLIYFSYDVKMKEKGDIPEGYSVSREKKERFSLILESASTNQTSMYLCASSGWTGLSNQPQHFGDGTRLSIL.

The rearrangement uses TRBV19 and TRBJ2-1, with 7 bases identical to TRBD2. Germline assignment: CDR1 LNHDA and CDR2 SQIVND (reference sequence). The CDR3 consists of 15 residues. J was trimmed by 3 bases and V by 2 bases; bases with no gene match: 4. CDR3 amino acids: CASSISGVGYNEQFF. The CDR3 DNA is TGTGCCAGTAGTATAAGCGGGGTTGGCTACAATGAGCAGTTCTTC.

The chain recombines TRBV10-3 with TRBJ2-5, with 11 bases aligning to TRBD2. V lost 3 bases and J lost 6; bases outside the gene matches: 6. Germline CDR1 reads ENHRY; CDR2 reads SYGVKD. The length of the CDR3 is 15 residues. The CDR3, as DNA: TGTGCCATCAGTGATCGGCTAGCGGGGGGAAAGACCCAGTACTTC. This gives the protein CAISDRLAGGKTQYF.

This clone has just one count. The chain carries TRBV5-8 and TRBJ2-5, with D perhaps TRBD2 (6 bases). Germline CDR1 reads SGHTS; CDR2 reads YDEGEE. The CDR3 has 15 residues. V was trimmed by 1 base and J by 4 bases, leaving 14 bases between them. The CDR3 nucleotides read TGTGCCAGCAGCTTGAGTGGGGCCGGGGGAGAGACCCAGTACTTC. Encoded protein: CASSLSGAGGETQYF. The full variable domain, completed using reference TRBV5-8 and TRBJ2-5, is EAGVTQSPTHLIKTRGQQATLRCSPISGHTSVYWYQQALGLGLQFLLWYDEGEERNRGNFPPRFSGRQFPNYSSELNVNALELEDSALYLCASSLSGAGGETQYFGPGTRLLVL.

The CDR3 nucleotides are TGTGCCAGCAGCCGGACAGGGATGACATTACAAGAGACCCAGTACTTC. This translates into CASSRTGMTLQETQYF. The chain couples TRBV5-6 to TRBJ2-5, with 8 bases identical to TRBD1. Germline loops: CDR1 SGHDT, CDR2 YYEEEE. The CDR3 totals 16 residues. V was clipped by 4 bases and J by 2 bases; unmatched bases: 10.

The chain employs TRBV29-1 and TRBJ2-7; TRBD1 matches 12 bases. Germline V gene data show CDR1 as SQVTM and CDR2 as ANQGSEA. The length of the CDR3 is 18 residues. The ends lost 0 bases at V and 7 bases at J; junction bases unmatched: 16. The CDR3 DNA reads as TGCAGCGTTGAAGATCTGGGACAGGGGGCTTCGAGGAGCGGTGAGCAGTACTTC. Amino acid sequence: CSVEDLGQGASRSGEQYF.

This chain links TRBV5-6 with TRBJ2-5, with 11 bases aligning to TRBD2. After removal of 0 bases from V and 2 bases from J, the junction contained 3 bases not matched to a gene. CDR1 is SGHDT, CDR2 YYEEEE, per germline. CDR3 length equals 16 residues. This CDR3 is CASSLAPSGRQETQYF. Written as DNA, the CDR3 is TGTGCCAGCAGCTTGGCCCCTAGCGGGAGGCAAGAGACCCAGTACTTC.